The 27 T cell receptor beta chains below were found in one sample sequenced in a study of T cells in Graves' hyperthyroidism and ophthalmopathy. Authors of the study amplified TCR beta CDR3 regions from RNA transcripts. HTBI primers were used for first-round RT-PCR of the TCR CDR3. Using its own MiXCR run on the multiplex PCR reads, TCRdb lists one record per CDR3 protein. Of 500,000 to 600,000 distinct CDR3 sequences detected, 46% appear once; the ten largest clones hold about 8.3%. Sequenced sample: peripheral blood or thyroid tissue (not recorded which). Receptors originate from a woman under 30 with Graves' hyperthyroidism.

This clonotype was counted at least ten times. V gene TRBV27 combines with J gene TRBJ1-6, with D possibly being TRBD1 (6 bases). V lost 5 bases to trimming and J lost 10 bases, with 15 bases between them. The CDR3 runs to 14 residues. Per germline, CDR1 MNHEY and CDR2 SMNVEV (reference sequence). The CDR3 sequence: CASSPGRGGSPLHF. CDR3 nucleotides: TGTGCCAGCAGTCCGGGTCGTGGGGGCTCACCCCTCCACTTT.

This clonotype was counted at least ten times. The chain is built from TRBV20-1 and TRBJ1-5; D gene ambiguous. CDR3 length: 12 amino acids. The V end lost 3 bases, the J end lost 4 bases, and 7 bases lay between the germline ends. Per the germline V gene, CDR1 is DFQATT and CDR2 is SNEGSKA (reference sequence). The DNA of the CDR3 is TGCAGTGCTAGGCCCCCGAATCAGCCCCAGCATTTT. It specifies CSARPPNQPQHF.

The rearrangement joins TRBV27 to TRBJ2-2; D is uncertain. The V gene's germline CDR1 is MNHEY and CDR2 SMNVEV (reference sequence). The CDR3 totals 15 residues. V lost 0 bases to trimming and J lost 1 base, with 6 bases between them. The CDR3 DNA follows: TGTGCCAGCAGTTTATCTCCGGGGAACACCGGGGAGCTGTTTTTT. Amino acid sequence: CASSLSPGNTGELFF.

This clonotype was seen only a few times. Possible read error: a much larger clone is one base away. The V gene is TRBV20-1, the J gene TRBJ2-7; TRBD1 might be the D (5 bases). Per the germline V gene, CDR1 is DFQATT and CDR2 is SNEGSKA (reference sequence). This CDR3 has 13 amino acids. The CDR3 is CSARMGQRYEQCF. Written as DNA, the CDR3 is TGCAGTGCTAGAATGGGGCAGCGATACGAGCAGTGCTTC.

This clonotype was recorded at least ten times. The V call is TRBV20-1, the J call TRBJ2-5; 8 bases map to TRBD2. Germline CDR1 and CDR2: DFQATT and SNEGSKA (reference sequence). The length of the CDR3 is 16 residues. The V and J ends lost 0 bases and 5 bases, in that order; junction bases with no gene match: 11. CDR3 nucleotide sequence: TGCAGTGCTAGAGATCGCGGGAGGATAACAGGCGAGACCCAGTACTTC. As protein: CSARDRGRITGETQYF.

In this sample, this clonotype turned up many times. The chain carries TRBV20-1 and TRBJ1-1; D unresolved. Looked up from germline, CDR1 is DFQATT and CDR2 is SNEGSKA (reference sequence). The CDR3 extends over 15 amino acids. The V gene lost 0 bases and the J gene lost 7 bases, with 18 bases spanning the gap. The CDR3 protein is CSARDHTEALLEAFF. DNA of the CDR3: TGCAGTGCTAGAGATCACACTGAAGCCCTACTTGAAGCTTTCTTT.

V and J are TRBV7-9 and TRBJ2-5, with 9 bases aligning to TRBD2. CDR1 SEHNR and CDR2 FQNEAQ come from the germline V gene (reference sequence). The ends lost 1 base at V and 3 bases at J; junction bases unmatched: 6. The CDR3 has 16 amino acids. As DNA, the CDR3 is TGTGCCAGCAGCTTAGGCTTCCTAGCGGGAAAAGAGACCCAGTACTTC. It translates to CASSLGFLAGKETQYF.

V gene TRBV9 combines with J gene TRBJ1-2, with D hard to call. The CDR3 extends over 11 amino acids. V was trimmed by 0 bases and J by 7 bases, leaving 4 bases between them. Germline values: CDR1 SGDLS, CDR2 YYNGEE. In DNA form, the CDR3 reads TGTGCCAGCAGCGTAGGCGCTGGCTACACCTTC. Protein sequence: CASSVGAGYTF.

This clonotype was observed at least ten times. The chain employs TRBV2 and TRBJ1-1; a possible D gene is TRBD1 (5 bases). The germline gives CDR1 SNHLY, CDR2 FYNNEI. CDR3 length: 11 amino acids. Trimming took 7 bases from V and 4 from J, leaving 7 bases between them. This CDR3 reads CASKGTTEAFF. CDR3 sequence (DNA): TGTGCCAGCAAGGGGACCACTGAAGCTTTCTTT.

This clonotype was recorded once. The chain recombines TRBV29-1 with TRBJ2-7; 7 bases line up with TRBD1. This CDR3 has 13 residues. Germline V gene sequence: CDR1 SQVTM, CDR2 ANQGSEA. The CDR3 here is CSYLETGLYEQYF. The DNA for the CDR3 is TGCAGTTACTTAGAGACAGGGCTCTACGAGCAGTACTTC.

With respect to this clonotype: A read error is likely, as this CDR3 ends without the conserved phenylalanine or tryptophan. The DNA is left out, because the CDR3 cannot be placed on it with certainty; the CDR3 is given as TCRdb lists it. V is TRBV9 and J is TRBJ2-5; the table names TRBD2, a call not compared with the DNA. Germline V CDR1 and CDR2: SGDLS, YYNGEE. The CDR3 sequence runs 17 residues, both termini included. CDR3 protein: CASSLDPQVNYGYTLGS.

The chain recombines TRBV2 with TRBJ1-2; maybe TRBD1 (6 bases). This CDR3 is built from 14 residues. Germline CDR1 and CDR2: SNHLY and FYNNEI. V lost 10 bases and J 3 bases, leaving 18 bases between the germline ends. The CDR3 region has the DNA TGTGCCATCCCACGCGGGGGCGCAGACTATGGCTACACCTTC. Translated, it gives CAIPRGGADYGYTF.

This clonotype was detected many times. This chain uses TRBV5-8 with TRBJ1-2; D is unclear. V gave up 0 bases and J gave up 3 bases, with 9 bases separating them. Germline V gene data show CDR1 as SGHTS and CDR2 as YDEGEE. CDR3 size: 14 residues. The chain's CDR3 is CASSLAASDYGYTF. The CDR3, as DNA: TGTGCCAGCAGCTTGGCTGCGTCGGACTATGGCTACACCTTC.

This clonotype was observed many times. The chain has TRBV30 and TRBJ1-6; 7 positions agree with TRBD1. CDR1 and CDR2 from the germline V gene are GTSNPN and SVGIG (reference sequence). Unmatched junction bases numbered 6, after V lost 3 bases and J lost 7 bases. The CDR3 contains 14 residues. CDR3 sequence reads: CAWSTGTANSPLHF. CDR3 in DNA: TGTGCCTGGAGCACCGGGACAGCCAATTCACCCCTCCACTTT.

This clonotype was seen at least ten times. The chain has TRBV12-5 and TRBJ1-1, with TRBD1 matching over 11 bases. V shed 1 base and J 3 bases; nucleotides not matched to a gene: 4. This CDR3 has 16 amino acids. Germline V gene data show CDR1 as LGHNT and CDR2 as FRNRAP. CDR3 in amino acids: CASGLGGQGAYTEAFF. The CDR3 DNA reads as TGTGCTAGTGGTTTGGGAGGACAGGGGGCCTACACTGAAGCTTTCTTT.

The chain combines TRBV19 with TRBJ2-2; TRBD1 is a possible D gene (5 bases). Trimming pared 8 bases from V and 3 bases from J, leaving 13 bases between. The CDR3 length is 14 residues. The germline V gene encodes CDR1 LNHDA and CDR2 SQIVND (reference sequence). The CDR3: CASSSKGYTGELFF. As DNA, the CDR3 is TGTGCCAGTTCCTCCAAGGGGTACACCGGGGAGCTGTTTTTT.

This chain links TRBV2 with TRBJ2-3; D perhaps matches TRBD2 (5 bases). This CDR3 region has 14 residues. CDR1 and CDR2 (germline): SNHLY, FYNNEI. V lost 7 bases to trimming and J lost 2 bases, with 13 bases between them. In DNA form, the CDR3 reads TGTGCCAGCATAATTAGCGAGCACACAGATACGCAGTATTTT. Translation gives CASIISEHTDTQYF. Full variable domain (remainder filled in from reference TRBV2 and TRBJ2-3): EPEVTQTPSHQVTQMGQEVILRCVPISNHLYFYWYRQILGQKVEFLVSFYNNEISEKSEIFDDQFSVERPDGSNFTLKIRSTKLEDSAMYFCASIISEHTDTQYFGPGTRLTVL.

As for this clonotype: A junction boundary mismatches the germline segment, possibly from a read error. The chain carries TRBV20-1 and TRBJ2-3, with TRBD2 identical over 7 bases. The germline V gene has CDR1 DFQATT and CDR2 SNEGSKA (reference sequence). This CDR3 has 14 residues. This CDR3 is CSQAREIYTNTQYF. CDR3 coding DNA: TGCAGTCAAGCGCGGGAGATTTACACAAATACGCAGTATTTT.

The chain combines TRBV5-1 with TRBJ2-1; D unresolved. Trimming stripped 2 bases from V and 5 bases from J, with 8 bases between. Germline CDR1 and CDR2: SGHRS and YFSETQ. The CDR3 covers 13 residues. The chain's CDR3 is CASSLYSDNEQFF. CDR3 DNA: TGCGCCAGCAGCTTATACAGCGACAATGAGCAGTTCTTC.

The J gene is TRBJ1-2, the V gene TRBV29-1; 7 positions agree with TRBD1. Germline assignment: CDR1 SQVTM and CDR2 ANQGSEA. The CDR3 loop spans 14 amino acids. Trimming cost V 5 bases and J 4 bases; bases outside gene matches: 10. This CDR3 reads CSVRQGGNIYGYTF. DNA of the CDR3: TGCAGCGTTAGACAGGGAGGCAATATCTATGGCTACACCTTC.

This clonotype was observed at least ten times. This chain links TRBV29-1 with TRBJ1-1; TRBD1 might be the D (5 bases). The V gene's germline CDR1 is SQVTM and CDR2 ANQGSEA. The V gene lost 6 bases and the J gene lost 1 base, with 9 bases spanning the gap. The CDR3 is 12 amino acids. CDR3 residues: CSVPGPNTEAFF. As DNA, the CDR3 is TGCAGCGTCCCGGGGCCGAACACTGAAGCTTTCTTT.

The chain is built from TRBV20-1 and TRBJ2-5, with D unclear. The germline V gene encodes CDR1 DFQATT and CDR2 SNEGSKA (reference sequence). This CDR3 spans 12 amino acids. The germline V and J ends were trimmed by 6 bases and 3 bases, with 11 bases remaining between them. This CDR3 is CSALLVEETQYF. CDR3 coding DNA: TGCAGTGCCCTTCTGGTGGAAGAGACCCAGTACTTC.

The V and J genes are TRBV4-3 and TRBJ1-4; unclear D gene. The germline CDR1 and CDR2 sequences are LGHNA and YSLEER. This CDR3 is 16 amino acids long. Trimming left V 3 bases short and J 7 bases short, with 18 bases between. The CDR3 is CASSQALPRRSEKLFF. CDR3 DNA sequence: TGCGCCAGCAGCCAGGCCCTACCGAGGAGATCTGAAAAACTGTTTTTT.

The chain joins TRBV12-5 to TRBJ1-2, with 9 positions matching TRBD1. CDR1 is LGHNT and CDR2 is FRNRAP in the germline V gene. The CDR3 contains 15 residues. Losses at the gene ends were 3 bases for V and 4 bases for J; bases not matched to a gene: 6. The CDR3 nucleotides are TGTGCTAGTGGTTTCCGGGACAGGGATGGCTATGGCTACACCTTC. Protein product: CASGFRDRDGYGYTF.

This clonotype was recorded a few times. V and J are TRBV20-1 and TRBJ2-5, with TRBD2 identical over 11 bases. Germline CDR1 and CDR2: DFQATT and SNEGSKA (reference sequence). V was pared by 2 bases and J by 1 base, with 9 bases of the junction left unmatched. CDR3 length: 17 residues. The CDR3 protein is CSARSIRLAGPQETQYF. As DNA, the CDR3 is TGCAGTGCTAGATCAATTCGACTAGCGGGACCCCAAGAGACCCAGTACTTC.

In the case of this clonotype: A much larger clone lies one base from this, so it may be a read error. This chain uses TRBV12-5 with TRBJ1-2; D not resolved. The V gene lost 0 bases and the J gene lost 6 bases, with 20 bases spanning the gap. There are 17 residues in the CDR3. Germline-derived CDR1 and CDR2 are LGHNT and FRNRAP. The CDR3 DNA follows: TGTGCTAGTGGTTTGGTAACGGTAATATGGACTGGCCATGGCTACACCTTC. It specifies CASGLVTVIWTGHGYTF.

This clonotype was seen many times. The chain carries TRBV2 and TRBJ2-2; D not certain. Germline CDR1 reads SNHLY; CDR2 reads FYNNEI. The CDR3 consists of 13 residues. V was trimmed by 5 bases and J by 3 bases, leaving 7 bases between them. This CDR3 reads CASSLSYTGELFF. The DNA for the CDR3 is TGTGCCAGCAGTCTCTCCTACACCGGGGAGCTGTTTTTT.